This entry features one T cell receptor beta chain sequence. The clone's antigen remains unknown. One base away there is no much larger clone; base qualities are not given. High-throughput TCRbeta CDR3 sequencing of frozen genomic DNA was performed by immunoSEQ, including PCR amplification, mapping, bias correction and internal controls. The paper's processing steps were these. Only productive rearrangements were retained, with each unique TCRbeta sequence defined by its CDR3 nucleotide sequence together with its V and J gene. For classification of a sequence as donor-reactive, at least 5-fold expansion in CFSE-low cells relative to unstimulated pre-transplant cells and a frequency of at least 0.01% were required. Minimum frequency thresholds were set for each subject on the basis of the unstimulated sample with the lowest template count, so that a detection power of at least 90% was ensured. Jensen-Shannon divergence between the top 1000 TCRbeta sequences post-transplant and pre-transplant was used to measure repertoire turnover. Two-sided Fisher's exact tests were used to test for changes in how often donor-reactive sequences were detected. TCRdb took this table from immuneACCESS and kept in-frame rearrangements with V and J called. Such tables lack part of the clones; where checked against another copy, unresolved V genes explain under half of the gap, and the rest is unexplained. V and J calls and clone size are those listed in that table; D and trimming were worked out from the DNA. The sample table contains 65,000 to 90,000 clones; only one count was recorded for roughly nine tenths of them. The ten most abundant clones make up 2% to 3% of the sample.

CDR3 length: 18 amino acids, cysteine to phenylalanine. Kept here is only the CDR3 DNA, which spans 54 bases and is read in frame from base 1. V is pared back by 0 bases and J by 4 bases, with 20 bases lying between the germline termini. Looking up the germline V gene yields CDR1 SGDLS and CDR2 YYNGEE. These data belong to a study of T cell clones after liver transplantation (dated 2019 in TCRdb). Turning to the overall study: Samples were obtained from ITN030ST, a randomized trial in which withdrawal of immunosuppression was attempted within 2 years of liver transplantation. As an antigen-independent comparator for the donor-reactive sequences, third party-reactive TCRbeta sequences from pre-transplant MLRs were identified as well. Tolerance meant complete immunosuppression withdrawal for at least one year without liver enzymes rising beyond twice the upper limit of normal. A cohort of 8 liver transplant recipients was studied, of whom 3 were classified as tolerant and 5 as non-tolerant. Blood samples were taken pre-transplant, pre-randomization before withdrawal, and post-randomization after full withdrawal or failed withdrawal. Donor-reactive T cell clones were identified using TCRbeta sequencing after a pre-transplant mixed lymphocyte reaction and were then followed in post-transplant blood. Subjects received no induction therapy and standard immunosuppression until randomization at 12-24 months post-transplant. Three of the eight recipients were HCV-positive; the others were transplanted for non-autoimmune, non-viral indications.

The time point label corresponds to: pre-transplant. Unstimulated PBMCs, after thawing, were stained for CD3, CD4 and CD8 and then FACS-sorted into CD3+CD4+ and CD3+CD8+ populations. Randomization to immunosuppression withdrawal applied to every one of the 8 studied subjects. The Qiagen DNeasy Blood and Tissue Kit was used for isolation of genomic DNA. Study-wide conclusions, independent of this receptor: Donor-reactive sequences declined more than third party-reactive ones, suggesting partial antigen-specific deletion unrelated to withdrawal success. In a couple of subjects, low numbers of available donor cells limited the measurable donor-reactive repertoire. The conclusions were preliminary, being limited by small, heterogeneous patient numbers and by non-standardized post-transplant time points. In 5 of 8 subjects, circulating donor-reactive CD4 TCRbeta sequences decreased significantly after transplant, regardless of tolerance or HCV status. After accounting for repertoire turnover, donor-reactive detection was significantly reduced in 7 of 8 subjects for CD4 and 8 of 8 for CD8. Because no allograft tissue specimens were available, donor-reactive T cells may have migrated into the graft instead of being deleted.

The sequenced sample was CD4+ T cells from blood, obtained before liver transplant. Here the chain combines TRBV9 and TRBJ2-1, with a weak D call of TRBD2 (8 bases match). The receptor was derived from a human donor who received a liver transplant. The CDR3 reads CASSVEVSGTASYNEQFF. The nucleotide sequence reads TGTGCCAGCAGCGTAGAAGTTAGCGGGACAGCTTCATACAATGAGCAGTTCTTC.